This section outlines one T cell receptor (beta chain) sequence together with its context. As yet, its antigen is unknown. The data were produced by immunoSEQ multiplex PCR, yet TCRdb's version contains in-frame clones alone and is incomplete. The sample contains 1,500 to 2,500 clones, roughly 80% of which appear only once. These data come from a study of neoadjuvant nivolumab and ipilimumab in lung cancer. Points from the study as a whole: Compared with tumor-adjacent uninvolved lung, resected tumors showed greater richness and clonality. Higher pretherapy blood TCR richness went with higher resected-tumor richness. Pathologic regression was not significantly tied to TCR clonality.

This CDR3 has 16 amino acids. Sequencing was performed on tumor tissue, taken before neoadjuvant nivolumab, alone or with ipilimumab. The chain combines TRBV21-1 with TRBJ1-1; the table names TRBD1, a call not compared with the DNA. TRBV21-1 is designated a pseudogene. This TCR derives from an adult with non-small cell lung cancer. CDR3 bases: TGTGCCAGCAGCAAGGGCAGGGACAATATGAACACTGAAGCTTTCTTT. Its translation is CASSKGRDNMNTEAFF.